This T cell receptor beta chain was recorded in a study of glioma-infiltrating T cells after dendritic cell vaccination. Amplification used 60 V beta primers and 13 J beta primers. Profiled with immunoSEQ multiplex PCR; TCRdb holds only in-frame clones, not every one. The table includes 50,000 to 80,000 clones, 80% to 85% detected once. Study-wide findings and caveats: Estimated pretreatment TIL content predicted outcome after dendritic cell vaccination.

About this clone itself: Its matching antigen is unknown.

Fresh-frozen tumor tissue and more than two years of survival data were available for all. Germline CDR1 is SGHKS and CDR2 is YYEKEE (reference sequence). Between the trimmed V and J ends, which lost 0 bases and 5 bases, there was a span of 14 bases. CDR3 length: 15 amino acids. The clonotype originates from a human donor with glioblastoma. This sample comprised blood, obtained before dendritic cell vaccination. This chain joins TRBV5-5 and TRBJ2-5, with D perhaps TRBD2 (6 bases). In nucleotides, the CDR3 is TGTGCCAGCAGCTTGGCCATGGCGGGATGGGAGACCCAGTACTTC. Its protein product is CASSLAMAGWETQYF.